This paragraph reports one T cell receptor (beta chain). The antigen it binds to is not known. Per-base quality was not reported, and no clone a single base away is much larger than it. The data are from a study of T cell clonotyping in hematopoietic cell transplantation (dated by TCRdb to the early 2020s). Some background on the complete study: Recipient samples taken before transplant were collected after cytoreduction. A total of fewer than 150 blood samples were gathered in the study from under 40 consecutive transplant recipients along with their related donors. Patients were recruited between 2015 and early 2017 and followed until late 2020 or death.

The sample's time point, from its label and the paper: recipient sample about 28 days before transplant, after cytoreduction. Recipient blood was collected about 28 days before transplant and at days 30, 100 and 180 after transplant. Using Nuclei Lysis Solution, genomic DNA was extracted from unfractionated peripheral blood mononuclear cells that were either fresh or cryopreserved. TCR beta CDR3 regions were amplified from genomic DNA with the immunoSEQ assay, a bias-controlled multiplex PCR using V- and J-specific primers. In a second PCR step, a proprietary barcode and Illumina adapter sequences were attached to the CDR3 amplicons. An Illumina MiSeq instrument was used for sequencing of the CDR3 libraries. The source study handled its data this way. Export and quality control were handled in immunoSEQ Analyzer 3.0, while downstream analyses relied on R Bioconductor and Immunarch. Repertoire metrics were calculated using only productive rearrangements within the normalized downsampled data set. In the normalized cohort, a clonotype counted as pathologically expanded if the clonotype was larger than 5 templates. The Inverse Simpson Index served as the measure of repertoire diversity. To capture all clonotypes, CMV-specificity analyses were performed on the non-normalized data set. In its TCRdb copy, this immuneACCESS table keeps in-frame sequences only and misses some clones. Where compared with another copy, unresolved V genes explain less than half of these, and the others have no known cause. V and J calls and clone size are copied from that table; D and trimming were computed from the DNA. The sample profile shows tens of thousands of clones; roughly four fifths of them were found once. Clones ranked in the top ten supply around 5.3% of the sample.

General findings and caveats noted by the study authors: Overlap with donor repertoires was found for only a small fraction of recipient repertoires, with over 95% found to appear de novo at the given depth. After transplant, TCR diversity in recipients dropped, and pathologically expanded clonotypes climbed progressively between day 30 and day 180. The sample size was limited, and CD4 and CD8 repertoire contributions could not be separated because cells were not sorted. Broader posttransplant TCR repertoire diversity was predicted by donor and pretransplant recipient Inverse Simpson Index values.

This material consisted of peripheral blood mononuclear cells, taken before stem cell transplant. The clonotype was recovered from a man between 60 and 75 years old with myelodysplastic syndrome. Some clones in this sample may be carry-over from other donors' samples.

The CDR3 in this case is CASSTVGAGGAVEQFF. The DNA is as follows: TGTGCCAGCAGTACAGTGGGAGCGGGGGGGGCAGTTGAGCAGTTCTTC. The rearranged chain carries TRBV28 and TRBJ2-1; the junction holds 10 bases that match TRBD2. For this chain, trimming is 5 bases at the V end and 9 bases at the J end, and the number of junction bases without a gene match is 13. The CDR1 and CDR2 encoded by the germline V gene are MDHEN and SYDVKM. From cysteine to phenylalanine, the CDR3 is 16 amino acids long. Only CDR3 DNA is held: 48 bases, read in frame from base 1.